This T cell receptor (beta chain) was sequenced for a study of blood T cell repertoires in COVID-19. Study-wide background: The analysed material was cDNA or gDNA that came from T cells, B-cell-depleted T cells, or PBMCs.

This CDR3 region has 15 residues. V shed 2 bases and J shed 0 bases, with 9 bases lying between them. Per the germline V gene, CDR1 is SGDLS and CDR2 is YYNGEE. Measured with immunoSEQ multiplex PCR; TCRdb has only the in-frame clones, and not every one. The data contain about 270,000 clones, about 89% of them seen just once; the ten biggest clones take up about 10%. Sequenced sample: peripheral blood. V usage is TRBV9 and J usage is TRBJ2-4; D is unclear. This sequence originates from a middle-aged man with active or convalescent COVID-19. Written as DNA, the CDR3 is TGTGCCAGCAGCGTGAGTCATCTAGCCAAAAACATTCAGTACTTC. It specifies CASSVSHLAKNIQYF. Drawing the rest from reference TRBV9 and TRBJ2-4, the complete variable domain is DSGVTQTPKHLITATGQRVTLRCSPRSGDLSVYWYQQSLDQGLQFLIQYYNGEERAKGNILERFSAQQFPDLHSELNLSSLELGDSALYFCASSVSHLAKNIQYFGAGTRLSVL.